This T cell receptor beta chain comes out of a study of blood T cell repertoires in COVID-19. The protocol was immunoSEQ multiplex PCR, while the TCRdb copy is restricted to in-frame clones and leaves out a portion. The sample yields almost 200,000 clones, about 90% seen once. Germline V gives CDR1 MDHEN, CDR2 SYDVKM. Trimming left V 6 bases short and J 5 bases short, with 23 bases between. The CDR3 runs to 16 residues. Sequenced: peripheral blood. The rearrangement uses TRBV28 and TRBJ2-7, with D tentatively TRBD2 (6 bases). The receptor was isolated from a woman in her 70s with acute or convalescent COVID-19. CDR3 in amino acids: CASRTRRAGRSDEQYF. DNA of the CDR3: TGTGCCAGCAGGACTAGGAGGGCGGGGCGAAGCGACGAGCAGTACTTC.